This TCR beta chain derives from a study of T cell responses to AZD1222 COVID-19 vaccine. Using immunoSEQ multiplex PCR, the repertoire was profiled, and TCRdb retains in-frame clones only, with some absent. This table has about 150,000 clones, 85% to 95% appearing once. The V and J ends lost 8 bases and 1 base respectively, with 12 bases between them. The CDR3 sequence is 13 residues long. CDR1 LNHNV and CDR2 YYDKDF come from the germline V gene (reference sequence). Worth noting for this clone: Antigen: not known.

Study-level points and caveats: Unmutated variant regions are reportedly targeted by nearly half of spike-specific TCRs.

The rearrangement joins TRBV15 to TRBJ2-7; perhaps TRBD2 as D (6 bases). The sample here was peripheral blood, taken 28 days after the second AZD1222 dose. This TCR was recovered from an adult who received the AZD1222 COVID-19 vaccine. CDR3: CATRSGVSYEQYF. CDR3 nucleotide sequence: TGTGCCACCCGCTCGGGGGTTTCCTACGAGCAGTACTTC.